This entry features one T cell receptor beta chain sequence. This sample is part of a study of PD-L1 blockade in urothelial cancer. Study context: At some point between 2014 and 2016 therapy began: atezolizumab 1,200 mg intravenously every 3 weeks. Male sex and bladder-origin urothelial cancer were recorded for twenty-five of 29 patients. Patients had been given 0 to 3 earlier chemotherapy regimens.

Repertoires were generated with immunoSEQ multiplex PCR, while TCRdb's copy carries only in-frame clones and drops some. The sample has about 130,000 clones; approximately 84% are singletons. Time point specified: pretreatment peripheral blood. The sample here was PBMCs, taken around atezolizumab (anti-PD-L1) treatment. The TCR was taken from a man in his fifties with urothelial cancer.

The CDR3 loop reads CASSPGEKLFF. The CDR3 nucleotides read TGTGCCAGCAGCCCCGGTGAAAAACTGTTTTTT. The chain uses TRBV14 and TRBJ1-4; D is undetermined. V was trimmed by 4 bases and J by 7 bases, leaving 4 bases between them. Germline CDR1 and CDR2: SGHDN and FVKESK. The CDR3 extends over 11 amino acids.